Shown below are 17 T cell receptor beta chains from a single sample sequenced in a study of cytomegalovirus exposure and HLA in healthy donors. PCR was performed using 60 Vbeta and 13 Jbeta primers. TCRdb's copy holds only in-frame clones and misses some; the assay was immunoSEQ multiplex PCR. The sample lists 150,000 to 200,000 clones, under 70% occurring once. Material: PBMCs. These receptors came from a man under 40 in good health and CMV-seropositive.

Only a few counts were recorded for this clone. The V gene is TRBV4-1, the J gene TRBJ1-5, with D maybe TRBD1 (5 bases). This CDR3 contains 17 residues. Germline assignment: CDR1 MGHRA and CDR2 YSYEKL. V was shortened by 0 bases and J by 2 bases, with 14 bases between the two germline ends. The CDR3: CASSQEKQVVGNQPQHF. CDR3 DNA sequence: TGCGCCAGCAGCCAAGAAAAACAGGTTGTAGGCAATCAGCCCCAGCATTTT.

Only a few counts were recorded for this clone. The chain carries TRBV6-6 and TRBJ2-3, with TRBD1 as a possible D gene (5 bases). The CDR3 has 16 amino acids. The V and J ends lost 5 bases and 5 bases respectively, with 20 bases between them. Germline V gene data show CDR1 as MNHNY and CDR2 as SVGAGI (reference sequence). CDR3 region: CASSTNQGSTRDTQYF. The CDR3 coding sequence is TGTGCCAGCAGTACTAATCAGGGAAGTACCAGAGATACGCAGTATTTT.

CDR3 amino acids: CASSLTLSGSYEQYF. The CDR3 nucleotides are TGTGCCAGCAGCCTTACCTTATCGGGGAGCTACGAGCAGTACTTC. The V and J genes are TRBV4-2 and TRBJ2-7; a weak D match, TRBD2 (5 bases). Germline V CDR1 and CDR2: LGHNA, YNFKEQ. The CDR3 is 15 amino acids. Trimming removed 4 bases from V and 3 bases from J, with 16 bases in between.

The J gene is TRBJ1-2, the V gene TRBV6-5, with unresolved D. The germline CDR1 and CDR2 sequences are MNHEY and SVGAGI. The CDR3 sequence is 14 residues long. The V end was cut by 10 bases, the J end by 3 bases, with 18 bases between. The CDR3 sequence is CATYSLRGDYGYTF. CDR3 DNA: TGTGCCACATACTCTCTCCGGGGTGACTATGGCTACACCTTC.

The CDR3 is CASSKISPSGSYEQYF. In nucleotides, the CDR3 is TGTGCCAGCAGCAAAATTTCCCCTAGCGGGAGCTACGAGCAGTACTTC. The chain is built from TRBV11-1 and TRBJ2-7; 10 bases are a match to TRBD2. The CDR3 sequence is 16 residues long. V was clipped by 5 bases and J by 3 bases; unmatched bases: 10. Per the germline V gene, CDR1 is SGHAT and CDR2 is FQDESV (reference sequence).

The CDR3 loop reads CAWSVMIGTGGSNQPQHF. The CDR3 DNA reads TGTGCCTGGAGTGTCATGATCGGGACAGGGGGTAGCAATCAGCCCCAGCATTTT. The rearrangement uses TRBV30 and TRBJ1-5, with 11 bases lining up with TRBD1. V shed 0 bases and J 0 bases; nucleotides not matched to a gene: 7. Germline CDR1 and CDR2: GTSNPN and SVGIG (reference sequence). This CDR3 has 18 residues.

This clone was recorded a few times. The CDR3 region is CASSPSRDRSYEQYF. CDR3 sequence (DNA): TGTGCCAGCTCACCAAGCCGGGACAGATCCTACGAGCAGTACTTC. The rearrangement links TRBV18 to TRBJ2-7; TRBD1 matches at 7 bases. This CDR3 is built from 15 residues. The germline V gene encodes CDR1 KGHSH and CDR2 LQKENI. V was clipped by 2 bases and J by 1 base; unmatched bases: 5.

The CDR3 is CAWSVLQGTGVPGANVLTF. CDR3 DNA sequence: TGTGCCTGGAGTGTACTTCAAGGGACAGGGGTCCCCGGGGCCAACGTCCTGACTTTC. The rearrangement uses TRBV30 and TRBJ2-6, with 10 bases identical to TRBD1. The V segment lost 0 bases and the J segment 4 bases; nucleotides outside the gene matches: 12. The CDR3 runs 19 residues. Germline CDR1 GTSNPN, CDR2 SVGIG (reference sequence).

The CDR3 loop reads CASSQVTPGLAGGPAGELFF. DNA for the CDR3: TGTGCCAGCAGCCAAGTAACTCCGGGACTAGCGGGAGGGCCGGCCGGGGAGCTGTTTTTT. This sequence joins TRBV4-2 and TRBJ2-2, with 16 bases identical to TRBD2. Trimming at V came to 1 base and at J to 6 bases, leaving 11 bases not matched to a gene. The CDR3 runs 20 residues. CDR1 and CDR2 (germline): LGHNA, YNFKEQ.

The rearrangement links TRBV10-3 to TRBJ1-2; D not resolved. V was clipped by 11 bases and J by 2 bases, with 15 bases between them. Per the germline V gene, CDR1 is ENHRY and CDR2 is SYGVKD. The CDR3 is made up of 13 amino acids. CDR3 sequence reads: CAAIPELNYGYTF. For the CDR3, the DNA is TGTGCCGCCATTCCGGAACTAAACTATGGCTACACCTTC.

The chain recombines TRBV10-3 with TRBJ2-1; TRBD1 aligns across 9 bases. This CDR3 comprises 15 residues. V trimming: 4 bases; J trimming: 7 bases; junction bases outside the gene matches: 8. Germline-derived CDR1 and CDR2 are ENHRY and SYGVKD. The CDR3 sequence: CAISVDRGIWNEQFF. The DNA of the CDR3 is TGTGCCATCAGTGTTGACAGGGGGATATGGAATGAGCAGTTCTTC.

Here the CDR3 reads CASSVASSGRAFGELFF. As DNA, the CDR3 is TGTGCCAGCAGCGTAGCTTCCAGCGGGAGGGCTTTCGGGGAGCTGTTTTTT. This rearrangement joins TRBV9 to TRBJ2-2, with TRBD2 matching over 10 bases. J gave up 7 bases and V 0 bases, and 9 bases lay outside the gene matches. This CDR3 has 17 residues. Germline loops: CDR1 SGDLS, CDR2 YYNGEE.

The chain links TRBV5-1 to TRBJ1-2; 7 nucleotides align to TRBD1. The CDR3 is 15 residues long. CDR1 and CDR2 from the germline V gene are SGHRS and YFSETQ. The V and J ends lost 4 bases and 8 bases, in that order; junction bases with no gene match: 14. The CDR3 reads CASSGQGGNYGGYTF. CDR3 nucleotide sequence: TGCGCCAGCAGCGGCCAGGGGGGAAACTATGGCGGCTACACCTTC.

This clone appeared a single time. J is TRBJ1-1 and V is TRBV5-1; 7 bases line up with TRBD1. The length of the CDR3 is 16 residues. J gave up 5 bases and V 6 bases, and 16 bases lay outside the gene matches. The germline CDR1 and CDR2 sequences are SGHRS and YFSETQ. The DNA for the CDR3 is TGCGCCAGCAACTCACAAACTGGAGGGGGCCGTACTGAAGCTTTCTTT. Its translation is CASNSQTGGGRTEAFF.

A note on this clone: Other DNA sequences in this specimen translate into the identical CDR3. The chain uses TRBV6-5 and TRBJ1-1; 7 bases are shared with TRBD1. Germline lookup yields CDR1 MNHEY and CDR2 SVGAGI. V lost 0 bases, J lost 5 bases, and 6 bases stayed unmatched. This CDR3 spans 15 amino acids. In DNA, the CDR3 is TGTGCCAGCAGTTACTCGGACAGGATGGGTACTGAAGCTTTCTTT. Translation gives CASSYSDRMGTEAFF.

The genes are TRBV6-5 and TRBJ2-7, with D possibly TRBD1 on 6 matching bases. This CDR3 comprises 15 residues. Germline-derived CDR1 and CDR2 are MNHEY and SVGAGI. The V and J ends lost 5 bases and 0 bases respectively, with 14 bases between them. The CDR3 DNA is TGTGCCAGCAGTCTGGGGGCAGGAGTCTCCTACGAGCAGTACTTC. It is translated as CASSLGAGVSYEQYF.

In this sample, this clone turned up a few times. A clone one base away is much larger, so this may be a read error. The same CDR3 also results from other DNA sequences found in this sample. The chain recombines TRBV4-1 with TRBJ2-7, with TRBD1 as a possible D gene (6 bases). The CDR3 is made up of 15 amino acids. From germline, CDR1 is MGHRA and CDR2 YSYEKL. Trimming pared 1 base from V and 2 bases from J, leaving 12 bases between. The CDR3 loop is CASSQVKDSTYEQYF. DNA for the CDR3: TGCGCCAGCAGCCAAGTTAAGGACAGTACCTACGAGCAGTACTTC.